These 22 T cell receptor beta chains were all obtained from the same sample, sequenced in a study of CD8 T cells in ankylosing spondylitis. Study results and limitations: About 8 highly homologous variants made up a TCR beta motif, and this motif appeared characteristic of ankylosing spondylitis blood.

TCRdb passed the 5' RACE reads through MiXCR, listing each CDR3 protein once. The data show 350,000 to 550,000 distinct CDR3 sequences, 25% to 30% seen once. The antigens for these receptors are not known. The sequenced sample was blood, either unsorted or a sorted T cell fraction (not recorded which). The receptors were sampled from a male donor with ankylosing spondylitis.

This clonotype was recorded a few times. The J gene is TRBJ2-3, the V gene TRBV11-3; D not certain. CDR3 length: 12 amino acids. V lost 3 bases, J lost 4 bases, and 5 bases lay in between. The germline V gene encodes CDR1 SGHNT and CDR2 YENEEA. Here the CDR3 reads CASSFAADTQYF. In DNA, the CDR3 is TGTGCCAGCAGCTTCGCGGCAGATACGCAGTATTTT.

The chain joins TRBV5-4 to TRBJ2-3; perhaps TRBD1 as D (6 bases). The germline CDR1 and CDR2 sequences are SGHNT and YYREEE (reference sequence). CDR3 length: 14 residues. V shed 4 bases and J shed 3 bases, with 12 bases lying between them. CDR3 sequence reads: CASSPMGATDTQYF. In DNA, the CDR3 is TGTGCCAGCAGCCCGATGGGGGCTACAGATACGCAGTATTTT. The whole variable domain, filled in from reference TRBV5-4 and TRBJ2-3, reads ETGVTQSPTHLIKTRGQQVTLRCSSQSGHNTVSWYQQALGQGPQFIFQYYREEENGRGNFPPRFSGLQFPNYSSELNVNALELDDSALYLCASSPMGATDTQYFGPGTRLTVL.

This clonotype was counted between two and nine times. The V and J genes are TRBV10-3 and TRBJ2-7, with D possibly matching TRBD1 (5 bases). V was cut by 0 bases and J by 3 bases, with 12 bases left in between. CDR1 and CDR2 from the germline V gene are ENHRY and SYGVKD. This CDR3 comprises 15 residues. CDR3 DNA sequence: TGTGCCATCAGTGAGTCGTTGGGGCTGGGCTACGAGCAGTACTTC. It encodes CAISESLGLGYEQYF.

CDR3 sequence: CSVARGASQETQYF. The DNA of the CDR3 is TGCAGCGTTGCACGCGGGGCCTCTCAAGAGACCCAGTACTTC. The rearrangement joins TRBV29-1 to TRBJ2-5; tentatively, D is TRBD2 (6 bases). Germline lookup yields CDR1 SQVTM and CDR2 ANQGSEA. CDR3 length: 14 residues. The germline V and J ends were trimmed by 4 bases and 2 bases, with 14 bases remaining between them.

This clonotype was counted a few times. This chain connects TRBV5-1 to TRBJ2-3; no reliable D call. The CDR3 length is 12 residues. Trimming took off 2 bases at V and 4 bases at J, with 5 bases between the two ends. Germline V gene sequence: CDR1 SGHRS, CDR2 YFSETQ. The chain's CDR3 is CASSFPPDTQYF. The CDR3 DNA reads TGCGCCAGCAGCTTCCCGCCAGATACGCAGTATTTT.

This clonotype was detected only a few times. This rearrangement joins TRBV6-1 to TRBJ2-5; D not resolved. The CDR3 extends over 13 amino acids. CDR1 and CDR2 from the germline V gene are MNHNS and SASEGT. Trimming pared 4 bases from V and 5 bases from J, leaving 11 bases between. CDR3 DNA sequence: TGTGCCAGCAGTGGGTCCCCACCCGAGACCCAGTACTTC. This codes for CASSGSPPETQYF.

This clonotype was counted a single time. A junction end diverges from the germline sequence, so it may reflect a read error. CDR3 amino acids: CDSSPGESGYTF. CDR3 sequence (DNA): TGTGACAGCAGTCCAGGGGAATCGGGCTACACCTTC. V and J are TRBV12-3 or TRBV12-4 and TRBJ1-2; D may be TRBD1 (6 bases). The CDR3 consists of 12 residues.

The V call is TRBV12-3 or TRBV12-4, the J call TRBJ1-1; D is unresolved. Between the trimmed V and J ends, which lost 3 bases and 5 bases, there was a span of 16 bases. This CDR3 contains 15 residues. CDR3 residues: CASSFPTATGTEAFF. In DNA form, the CDR3 reads TGTGCCAGCAGTTTCCCAACTGCTACTGGGACTGAAGCTTTCTTT.

CDR3 loop: CASSLAGGVENTIYF. In DNA form, the CDR3 reads TGCGCCAGCAGCTTGGCGGGGGGGGTCGAAAACACCATATATTTT. The chain recombines TRBV5-1 with TRBJ1-3; D is perhaps TRBD1 (5 bases). Looked up from germline, CDR1 is SGHRS and CDR2 is YFSETQ. Trimming pared 0 bases from V and 6 bases from J, leaving 13 bases between. This CDR3 is built from 15 residues.

Many counts were recorded for this clonotype. A read error may account for a junction end that differs from germline. The chain has TRBV2 and TRBJ1-6, with D uncertain. The CDR3 has 11 amino acids. CDR1 is SNHLY and CDR2 is FYNNEI in the germline V gene. In nucleotides, the CDR3 is TGTGCCACCTCCTCTAATTCACCCCTCCACTTT. It codes for CATSSNSPLHF.

V gene TRBV24-1 combines with J gene TRBJ2-2; possibly TRBD2 for D (6 bases). This CDR3 contains 16 residues. Germline V gene lookup returns CDR1 KGHDR and CDR2 SFDVKD. Between the trimmed V and J ends, which lost 1 base and 4 bases, there was a span of 12 bases. The CDR3 region is CATSDFRDSFTGELFF. The DNA of the CDR3 is TGTGCCACCAGTGATTTCCGGGACTCCTTCACCGGGGAGCTGTTTTTT.

The chain combines TRBV4-1 with TRBJ2-5; TRBD2 agrees at 12 bases. The germline V gene encodes CDR1 MGHRA and CDR2 YSYEKL. The J segment lost 2 bases and the V segment lost 4 bases, leaving 5 bases of the junction unmatched. The CDR3 runs to 16 residues. The CDR3 coding sequence is TGCGCCAGCAGCCCTGCCGGGACTAGCGGGCAAGAGACCCAGTACTTC. Translating it yields CASSPAGTSGQETQYF.

The rearrangement uses TRBV2 and TRBJ2-6, with a tentative D call TRBD1 (5 bases). V lost 6 bases, J lost 8 bases, and 17 bases lay in between. The length of the CDR3 is 15 residues. Germline values: CDR1 SNHLY, CDR2 FYNNEI. CDR3 DNA sequence: TGTGCCAGCAGGGTGACAGCTCTCACGACCAACGTCCTGACTTTC. Translation: CASRVTALTTNVLTF.

The chain has TRBV7-6 and TRBJ1-3; D remains ambiguous. This CDR3 spans 16 amino acids. CDR1 is SGHVS and CDR2 is FNYEAQ in the germline V gene. V was trimmed by 1 base and J by 0 bases, leaving 10 bases between them. CDR3 sequence (DNA): TGTGCCAGCAGCTTAGGGGGAATGCTCTCTGGAAACACCATATATTTT. Translated: CASSLGGMLSGNTIYF.

The rearrangement uses TRBV10-2 and TRBJ2-1; either TRBD1 or TRBD2 may fit D (5 bases each). From germline, CDR1 is WSHSY and CDR2 SAAADI. V was clipped by 10 bases and J by 5 bases, with 15 bases between them. The CDR3 extends over 13 amino acids. The CDR3: CATRLTRDNEQFF. The CDR3 DNA sequence: TGCGCCACCCGACTAACCAGGGACAATGAGCAGTTCTTC.

This clonotype was seen once. The chain has TRBV12-3 or TRBV12-4 and TRBJ1-2; 9 bases map to TRBD1. With 5 bases clipped from V and 5 bases from J, the junction kept 6 bases outside the gene matches. The CDR3 runs 14 residues. CDR3 DNA: TGTGCCAGCAGTCGTACCGGGACAGGGTATGGCTACACCTTC. It yields the protein CASSRTGTGYGYTF.

This clonotype has only a few counts. The chain's CDR3 is CASSIGGGRTEAFF. The CDR3 DNA is TGTGCCAGTAGTATAGGAGGGGGCCGGACTGAAGCTTTCTTT. This sequence joins TRBV19 and TRBJ1-1; TRBD1 aligns across 7 bases. The CDR3 is 14 amino acids. Germline V lookup: CDR1 LNHDA, CDR2 SQIVND (reference sequence). After removal of 1 base from V and 5 bases from J, the junction contained 4 bases not matched to a gene.

The chain combines TRBV27 with TRBJ2-7, with 10 bases aligning to TRBD2. Germline assignment: CDR1 MNHEY and CDR2 SMNVEV (reference sequence). Trimming took 5 bases from V and 4 from J; bases not matched to a gene: 14. CDR3 size: 17 residues. The CDR3, as DNA: TGTGCCAGCAGTACCCTAGCGGGAGCTCGAGGTTCATACGAGCAGTACTTC. This codes for CASSTLAGARGSYEQYF.

In its sample, this clonotype was seen a few times. Here the CDR3 DNA reads TGTGCCAGCAGCCAAGTAGGGTATGGTTCACCCCTCCACTTT. Its translation is CASSQVGYGSPLHF. The gene calls are TRBV3-1 and TRBJ1-6; the D is unclear. This CDR3 spans 14 amino acids. In germline, CDR1 is LGHDT, CDR2 YNNKEL (reference sequence). V gave up 1 base and J gave up 9 bases, with 10 bases separating them.

This clonotype was counted between two and nine times. The chain joins TRBV3-1 to TRBJ1-1, with D perhaps matching TRBD1 (6 bases). V was pared by 1 base and J by 2 bases, with 8 bases between. This CDR3 has 14 amino acids. Germline CDR1 LGHDT, CDR2 YNNKEL (reference sequence). CDR3 sequence (DNA): TGTGCCAGCAGCCAAGCACAGGGTAACACTGAAGCTTTCTTT. Residues: CASSQAQGNTEAFF.

This clonotype has more than one count but fewer than ten. V usage is TRBV12-3 or TRBV12-4 and J usage is TRBJ1-6; perhaps TRBD1 as D (5 bases). V was cut by 7 bases and J by 13 bases, with 14 bases left in between. The CDR3 is 12 amino acids. The CDR3 DNA reads TGTGCCAGCACCCCTCAGGGTTCGCCCCTCCACTTT. This gives the protein CASTPQGSPLHF.

This clonotype showed up just a few times. The CDR3, as DNA: TGCGCCAGCAGCTCCACCTCTGGGGCCAACGTCCTGACTTTC. This translates into CASSSTSGANVLTF. This sequence joins TRBV5-1 and TRBJ2-6, with unresolved D. The CDR3 has 14 amino acids. V lost 3 bases to trimming and J lost 0 bases, with 4 bases between them. In germline, CDR1 is SGHRS, CDR2 YFSETQ.